This passage covers 23 T cell receptor beta chains from one sample sequenced in a study of blood T cell repertoires in COVID-19. TCRdb's copy holds only in-frame clones and misses some; the assay was immunoSEQ multiplex PCR. The sample holds some 180,000 clones, less than 85% seen once. Sequencing input: peripheral blood. These TCRs come from a human donor in a cohort sampled during active COVID-19.

This clone was observed a handful of times. This sequence joins TRBV9 and TRBJ1-1; D gene unclear. The CDR3 has 14 residues. With 4 bases removed from V and 2 bases from J, the gap between germline ends came to 12 bases. Looked up from germline, CDR1 is SGDLS and CDR2 is YYNGEE. The CDR3 is CASSPSPHNTEAFF. The CDR3 region has the DNA TGTGCCAGCAGCCCATCCCCACACAACACTGAAGCTTTCTTT.

This clone was counted a few times. The chain recombines TRBV13 with TRBJ2-7; tentative D call: TRBD1 (5 bases). The CDR3 extends over 14 amino acids. The V end lost 1 base, the J end lost 0 bases, and 7 bases lay between the germline ends. CDR1 is PRHDT, CDR2 FYEKMQ, per germline (reference sequence). CDR3 sequence (DNA): TGTGCCAGCAGCTTAGTAGGGGACTCCTACGAGCAGTACTTC. It yields the protein CASSLVGDSYEQYF.

The rearrangement links TRBV3-1 (or the pseudogene TRBV3-2) to TRBJ2-5; the D is unclear. Between the trimmed V and J ends, which lost 3 bases and 9 bases, there was a span of 14 bases. This CDR3 is 13 amino acids long. The V gene's germline CDR1 is LGHDT and CDR2 YNNKEL (reference sequence). CDR3 amino acids: CASSQNNPSAQYF. CDR3 bases: TGTGCCAGCAGCCAGAATAATCCTTCGGCCCAGTACTTC.

This chain joins TRBV6-1 and TRBJ2-7; the match to TRBD1 covers 7 bases. J gave up 6 bases and V 1 base, and 6 bases lay outside the gene matches. Looked up from germline, CDR1 is MNHNS and CDR2 is SASEGT. The CDR3 has 14 residues. CDR3: CASSEGEGGSEQYF. CDR3 DNA sequence: TGTGCCAGCAGTGAAGGAGAAGGGGGCTCCGAGCAGTACTTC.

V usage is TRBV3-1 (or the pseudogene TRBV3-2) and J usage is TRBJ2-7; 12 nucleotides line up with TRBD2. The germline V gene has CDR1 LGHDT and CDR2 YNNKEL (reference sequence). V lost 2 bases, J lost 4 bases, and 3 bases stayed unmatched. The CDR3 covers 15 residues. DNA for the CDR3: TGTGCCAGCAGCCAAATGCTAGCGGGGGGGTACGAGCAGTACTTC. This translates into CASSQMLAGGYEQYF.

This chain connects TRBV6-5 to TRBJ2-6, with D possibly being TRBD2 (7 bases). Between the trimmed V and J ends, which lost 6 bases and 2 bases, there was a span of 11 bases. Per the germline V gene, CDR1 is MNHEY and CDR2 is SVGAGI. The CDR3 covers 15 residues. This CDR3 is CASSEGGTGANVLTF. In DNA, the CDR3 is TGTGCCAGCAGCGAGGGGGGGACTGGGGCCAACGTCCTGACTTTC.

This clone was observed a few times. V is TRBV5-1 and J is TRBJ1-6; TRBD1 might be the D (5 bases). Germline loops: CDR1 SGHRS, CDR2 YFSETQ. The CDR3 is 14 amino acids. V lost 0 bases and J lost 7, with 8 bases in between. This CDR3 reads CASSLVQGNSPLHF. The CDR3 DNA reads TGCGCCAGCAGCTTGGTCCAGGGAAATTCACCCCTCCACTTT. The whole variable domain, filled in from reference TRBV5-1 and TRBJ1-6, reads KAGVTQTPRYLIKTRGQQVTLSCSPISGHRSVSWYQQTPGQGLQFLFEYFSETQRNKGNFPGRFSGRQFSNSRSEMNVSTLELGDSALYLCASSLVQGNSPLHFGNGTRLTVT.

The chain has TRBV29-1 and TRBJ2-7, with no clear D. V was trimmed by 2 bases and J by 7 bases, leaving 9 bases between them. This CDR3 is 11 amino acids long. Germline loops: CDR1 SQVTM, CDR2 ANQGSEA. The CDR3 protein is CSVEFGWEQYF. The DNA for the CDR3 is TGCAGCGTTGAATTCGGGTGGGAGCAGTACTTC.

V usage is TRBV3-1 (or the pseudogene TRBV3-2) and J usage is TRBJ2-5; 15 bases are shared with TRBD2. The germline V gene encodes CDR1 LGHDT and CDR2 YNNKEL (reference sequence). The CDR3 is 17 residues long. V gave up 4 bases and J gave up 4 bases; unmatched junction bases: 7. As DNA, the CDR3 is TGTGCCAGCAGCCGGACTAGCGGGGGGGCCGGGGGAGAGACCCAGTACTTC. It codes for CASSRTSGGAGGETQYF.

This chain uses TRBV11-2 with TRBJ2-7, with D possibly being TRBD2 (6 bases). Trimming took 5 bases from V and 1 from J, leaving 18 bases between them. There are 16 residues in the CDR3. Germline CDR1 reads SGHAT; CDR2 reads FQNNGV. The CDR3 protein is CASSPTPGEQSYEQYF. For the CDR3, the DNA is TGTGCCAGCAGCCCAACACCGGGAGAACAGTCCTACGAGCAGTACTTC.

V usage is TRBV12-5 and J usage is TRBJ1-1; TRBD1 is a possible D gene (5 bases). CDR1 LGHNT and CDR2 FRNRAP come from the germline V gene. The V end lost 0 bases, the J end lost 0 bases, and 11 bases lay between the germline ends. CDR3 size: 16 residues. In DNA form, the CDR3 reads TGTGCTAGTGGTTTGGTAGTGACAGAGATGAACACTGAAGCTTTCTTT. It specifies CASGLVVTEMNTEAFF.

The rearrangement uses TRBV3-1 (or the pseudogene TRBV3-2) and TRBJ2-7; TRBD1 is a possible D gene (6 bases). The germline CDR1 and CDR2 sequences are LGHDT and YNNKEL (reference sequence). The length of the CDR3 is 16 residues. V lost 0 bases and J lost 2, with 14 bases in between. The CDR3: CASSQDWGRGAYEQYF. In DNA, the CDR3 is TGTGCCAGCAGCCAAGACTGGGGCAGGGGAGCCTACGAGCAGTACTTC.

This sequence joins TRBV27 and TRBJ1-1; TRBD1 agrees at 8 bases. The V gene end was trimmed by 3 bases and the J gene end by 5 bases; junction bases not matched to a gene: 5. CDR1 is MNHEY and CDR2 is SMNVEV in the germline V gene (reference sequence). The CDR3 sequence is 14 residues long. The CDR3 loop is CASSLSGQETEAFF. The CDR3 region has the DNA TGTGCCAGCAGTTTGTCGGGACAGGAGACTGAAGCTTTCTTT.

This clone was recorded once. This chain links TRBV4-1 with TRBJ1-2, with a possible D match to TRBD1 (6 bases). This CDR3 is built from 16 residues. V gave up 3 bases and J gave up 4 bases, with 18 bases separating them. Germline V gene data show CDR1 as MGHRA and CDR2 as YSYEKL. The CDR3 reads CASSHDPRTAVYGYTF. Written as DNA, the CDR3 is TGCGCCAGCAGCCACGATCCCCGGACAGCCGTCTATGGCTACACCTTC.

The chain uses TRBV19 and TRBJ1-2; D ambiguous. Trimming shortened V by 3 bases and J by 6 bases, and 14 bases separated the two germline ends. The CDR3 loop spans 14 amino acids. The germline V gene encodes CDR1 LNHDA and CDR2 SQIVND (reference sequence). CDR3 nucleotides: TGTGCCAGTAGTATGGAGACCCGGTCAGATGGCTACACCTTC. The encoded protein is CASSMETRSDGYTF.

This chain connects TRBV2 to TRBJ2-3; D remains ambiguous. CDR1 is SNHLY, CDR2 FYNNEI, per germline. This CDR3 region has 15 residues. V was trimmed by 8 bases and J by 1 base, leaving 16 bases between them. CDR3 sequence: CASGPRLSGTDTQYF. The CDR3 nucleotides are TGTGCCAGCGGCCCTAGACTTTCAGGCACAGATACGCAGTATTTT.

V usage is TRBV7-9 and J usage is TRBJ1-5; no clear D. The CDR3 sequence is 14 residues long. Germline loops: CDR1 SEHNR, CDR2 FQNEAQ (reference sequence). V lost 5 bases to trimming and J lost 7 bases, with 15 bases between them. Here the CDR3 reads CASSPSGEGQPQHF. For the CDR3, the DNA is TGTGCCAGCAGCCCATCTGGGGAGGGACAGCCCCAGCATTTT.

The rearrangement links TRBV2 to TRBJ2-2; 10 bases match TRBD1. Germline CDR1 SNHLY, CDR2 FYNNEI. CDR3 length: 15 residues. V lost 5 bases and J lost 3; bases outside the gene matches: 3. The CDR3 is CASSNDRGHTGELFF. As DNA, the CDR3 is TGTGCCAGCAGTAACGACAGGGGGCACACCGGGGAGCTGTTTTTT.

V is TRBV11-2 and J is TRBJ2-7; D may be TRBD1 (6 bases). In germline, CDR1 is SGHAT, CDR2 FQNNGV. V was cut by 1 base and J by 3 bases, with 16 bases left in between. The CDR3 extends over 16 amino acids. The CDR3 protein is CASSLAPQGQNYEQYF. The DNA for the CDR3 is TGTGCCAGCAGCTTAGCCCCGCAGGGGCAGAACTACGAGCAGTACTTC. Looking up the rest from reference TRBV11-2 and TRBJ2-7 gives the full variable domain: EAGVAQSPRYKIIEKRQSVAFWCNPISGHATLYWYQQILGQGPKLLIQFQNNGVVDDSQLPKDRFSAERLKGVDSTLKIQPAKLEDSAVYLCASSLAPQGQNYEQYFGPGTRLTVT.

The chain couples TRBV5-4 to TRBJ2-7; 7 bases fit TRBD1. V trimming: 0 bases; J trimming: 4 bases; junction bases outside the gene matches: 7. The CDR3 is 15 amino acids. Germline V gives CDR1 SGHNT, CDR2 YYREEE (reference sequence). CDR3 residues: CASSLGQGATYEQYF. The CDR3 DNA reads TGTGCCAGCAGCTTGGGACAGGGAGCTACATACGAGCAGTACTTC.

The chain is built from TRBV30 and TRBJ2-2, with D possibly matching TRBD2 (5 bases). Trimming removed 3 bases at V and 7 bases at J, with 15 bases between. CDR1 GTSNPN and CDR2 SVGIG come from the germline V gene (reference sequence). The CDR3 is made up of 14 amino acids. The CDR3 bases are TGTGCCTGGAGCGAGGGTCGAGCGAGCGGGGAGCTGTTTTTT. Its protein product is CAWSEGRASGELFF.

V and J are TRBV19 and TRBJ2-7; 8 nucleotides align to TRBD2. Germline CDR1 and CDR2: LNHDA and SQIVND (reference sequence). The CDR3 loop spans 15 amino acids. V was clipped by 3 bases and J by 0 bases; unmatched bases: 4. CDR3 region: CASSMSGGFSYEQYF. CDR3 DNA sequence: TGTGCCAGTAGTATGAGCGGGGGATTCTCCTACGAGCAGTACTTC.

The rearrangement joins TRBV19 to TRBJ2-2; unclear D gene. Per the germline V gene, CDR1 is LNHDA and CDR2 is SQIVND (reference sequence). The V and J ends lost 8 bases and 6 bases respectively, with 7 bases between them. The CDR3 contains 11 residues. CDR3 residues: CASYFAGELFF. Written as DNA, the CDR3 is TGTGCCAGTTATTTCGCCGGGGAGCTGTTTTTT.